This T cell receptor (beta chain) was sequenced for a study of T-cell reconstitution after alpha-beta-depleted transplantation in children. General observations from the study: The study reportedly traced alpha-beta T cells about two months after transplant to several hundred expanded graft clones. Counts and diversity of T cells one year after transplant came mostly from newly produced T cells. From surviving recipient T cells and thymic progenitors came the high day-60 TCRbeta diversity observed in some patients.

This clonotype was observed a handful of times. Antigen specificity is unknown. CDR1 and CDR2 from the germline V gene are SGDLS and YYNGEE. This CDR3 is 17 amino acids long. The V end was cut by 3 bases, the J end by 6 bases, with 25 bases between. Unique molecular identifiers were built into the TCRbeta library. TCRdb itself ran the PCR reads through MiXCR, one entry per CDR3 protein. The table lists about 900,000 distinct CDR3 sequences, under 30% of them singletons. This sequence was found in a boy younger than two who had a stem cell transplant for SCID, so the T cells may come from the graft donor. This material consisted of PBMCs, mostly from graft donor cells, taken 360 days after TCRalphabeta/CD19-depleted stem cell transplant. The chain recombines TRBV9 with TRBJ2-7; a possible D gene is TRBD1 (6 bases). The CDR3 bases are TGTGCCAGCAGCGGCCCAAGTTCGATGGGCAGGGGTCCCGAGCAGTACTTC. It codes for CASSGPSSMGRGPEQYF.